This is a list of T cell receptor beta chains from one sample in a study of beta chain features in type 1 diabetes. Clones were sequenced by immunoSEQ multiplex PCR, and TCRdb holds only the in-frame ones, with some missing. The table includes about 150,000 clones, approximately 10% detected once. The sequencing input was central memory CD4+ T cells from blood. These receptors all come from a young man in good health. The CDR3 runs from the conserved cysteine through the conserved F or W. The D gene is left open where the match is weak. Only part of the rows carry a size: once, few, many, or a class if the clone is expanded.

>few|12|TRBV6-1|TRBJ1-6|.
TGTGCCAGCTGGGGGGCATCTTCACCCCTCCACTTT
CASWGASSPLHF
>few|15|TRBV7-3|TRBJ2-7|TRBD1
TGTGCCAGCAGCTTAGCGACAGGGTTGTCCTACGAGCAGTACTTC
CASSLATGLSYEQYF
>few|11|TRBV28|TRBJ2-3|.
TGTGCCAGCAGGCAAGATGATACGCAGTATTTT
CASRQDDTQYF
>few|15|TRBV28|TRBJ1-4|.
TGTGCCAGCAGCCCTTCCAGGGGTGCTAATGAAAAACTGTTTTTT
CASSPSRGANEKLFF
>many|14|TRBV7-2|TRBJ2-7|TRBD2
TGTGCCAGCAGCTTAGCGCGGGGGGGCTCCGAGCAGTACTTC
CASSLARGGSEQYF
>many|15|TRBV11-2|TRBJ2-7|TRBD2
TGTGCCAGCAGCGCCAGGGAGGGAAATCGCTACGAGCAGTACTTC
CASSAREGNRYEQYF
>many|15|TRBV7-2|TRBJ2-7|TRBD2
TGTGCCAGCAGCTTAAGGCGGGGGGGCCCCTACGAGCAGTACTTC
CASSLRRGGPYEQYF
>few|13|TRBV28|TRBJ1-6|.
TGTGCCAGCAGTTTAATGGCGGGATTGACCCTCCACTTT
CASSLMAGLTLHF
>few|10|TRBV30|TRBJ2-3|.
TGTGCCTGGAGTCTAGGTACGCAGTATTTT
CAWSLGTQYF
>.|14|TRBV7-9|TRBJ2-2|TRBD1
TGTGCCAGCAGAAGGACAGGAAAAACCGGGGAGCTGTTTTTT
CASRRTGKTGELFF
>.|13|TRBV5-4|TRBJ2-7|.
TGTGCCAGCAGCCTCCCGCATTCGTACGAGCAGTACTTC
CASSLPHSYEQYF
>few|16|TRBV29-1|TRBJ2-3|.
TGCAGCGTTGAGTTCTACCGGGCCCAGCGAACAGATACGCAGTATTTT
CSVEFYRAQRTDTQYF
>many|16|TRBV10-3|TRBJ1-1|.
TGTGCCATCAGTGAGCCGGCTCTTGTGAGGGACACTGAAGCTTTCTTT
CAISEPALVRDTEAFF
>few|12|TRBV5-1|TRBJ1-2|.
TGCGCCAGCACCCAATCAAACTATGGCTACACCTTC
CASTQSNYGYTF
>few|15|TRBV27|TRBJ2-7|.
TGTGCCAGCAGCCCGGGGTTCGGGAGAACTTACGAGCAGTACTTC
CASSPGFGRTYEQYF
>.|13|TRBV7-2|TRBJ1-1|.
TGTGCCAGCAGGAGAGAGGAGGGCTCTGAAGCTTTCTTT
CASRREEGSEAFF
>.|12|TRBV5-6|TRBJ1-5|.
TGTGCCAGCAGCTTGAGCAGCCAGCCCCAGCATTTT
CASSLSSQPQHF
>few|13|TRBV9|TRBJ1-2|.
TGTGCCAGCAGCGTAGATGGACTCTATGGCTACACCTTC
CASSVDGLYGYTF
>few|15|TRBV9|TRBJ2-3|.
TGTGCCAGCAGCGTCTTATCGACCTTCACAGATACGCAGTATTTT
CASSVLSTFTDTQYF
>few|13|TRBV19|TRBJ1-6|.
TGTGCCAGTAGTATAGGTCCCGGGACACCCCTCCACTTT
CASSIGPGTPLHF
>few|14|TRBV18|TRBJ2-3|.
TGTGCCAGCTCACCACAGAGAAACACAGATACGCAGTATTTT
CASSPQRNTDTQYF
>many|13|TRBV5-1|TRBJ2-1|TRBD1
TGCGCCGGGCGGCAGGGGGCAAAGGATGAGCAGTTCTTC
CAGRQGAKDEQFF
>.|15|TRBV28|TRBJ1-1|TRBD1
TGTGCCAGCAGTTTAACCGGGACAGACAACACTGAAGCTTTCTTT
CASSLTGTDNTEAFF
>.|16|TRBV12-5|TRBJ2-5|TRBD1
TGTGCTAGTGGACCCGGACAGGGGGCTTTTATGGAGACCCAGTACTTC
CASGPGQGAFMETQYF
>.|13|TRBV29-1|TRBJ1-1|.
TGCAGCCTGGCACAGGGTCTGAACACTGAAGCTTTCTTT
CSLAQGLNTEAFF
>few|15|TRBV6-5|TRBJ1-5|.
TGTGCCAGCAGTTACTCGCAGGGGCCTGGTAAGCCCCAGCATTTT
CASSYSQGPGKPQHF
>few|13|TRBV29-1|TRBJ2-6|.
TGCAGCGTAGCCGAAATAGGGGCCAACGTCCTGACTTTC
CSVAEIGANVLTF
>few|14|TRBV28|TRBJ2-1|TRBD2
TGTGCCAGCGGCTCGAGCGGGAGAAACAATGAGCAGTTCTTC
CASGSSGRNNEQFF
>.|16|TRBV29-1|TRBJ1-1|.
TGCAGCGTTGAAGGTCGCGGGGGGCCCCGCGGCACTGAAGCTTTCTTT
CSVEGRGGPRGTEAFF
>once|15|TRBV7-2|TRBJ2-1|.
TGTGCCAGCAGCTTAGCGCAGAGCTCCTACAATGAGCAGTTCTTC
CASSLAQSSYNEQFF
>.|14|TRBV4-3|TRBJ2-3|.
TGCGCCAGCAGCCCAGATGTCAGCACAGATACGCAGTATTTT
CASSPDVSTDTQYF
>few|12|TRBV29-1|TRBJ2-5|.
TGCAGCGTTGGGGAGCTTAAGGAGACCCAGTACTTC
CSVGELKETQYF
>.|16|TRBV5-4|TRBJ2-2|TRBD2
TGTGCCAGCAGCTTTTTAGCGGGAGTCCGTACCGGGGAGCTGTTTTTT
CASSFLAGVRTGELFF
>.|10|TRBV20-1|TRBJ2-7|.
TGCAGTGCAAAAGTCTACGAGCAGTACTTC
CSAKVYEQYF
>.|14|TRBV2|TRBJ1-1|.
TGTGCCAGCAGTCCGATTCAGGTGAACACTGAAGCTTTCTTT
CASSPIQVNTEAFF